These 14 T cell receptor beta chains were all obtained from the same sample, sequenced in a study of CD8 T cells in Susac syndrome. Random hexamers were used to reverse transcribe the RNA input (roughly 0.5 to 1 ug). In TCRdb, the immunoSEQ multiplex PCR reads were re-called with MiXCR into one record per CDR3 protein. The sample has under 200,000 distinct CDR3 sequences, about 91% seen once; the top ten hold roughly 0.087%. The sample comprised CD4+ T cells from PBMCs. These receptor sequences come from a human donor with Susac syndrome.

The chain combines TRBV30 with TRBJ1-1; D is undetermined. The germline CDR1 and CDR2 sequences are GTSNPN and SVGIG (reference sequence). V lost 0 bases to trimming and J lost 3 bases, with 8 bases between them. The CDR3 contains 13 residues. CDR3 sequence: CAWSVGPDTEAFF. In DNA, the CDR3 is TGTGCCTGGAGTGTAGGCCCGGACACTGAAGCTTTCTTT.

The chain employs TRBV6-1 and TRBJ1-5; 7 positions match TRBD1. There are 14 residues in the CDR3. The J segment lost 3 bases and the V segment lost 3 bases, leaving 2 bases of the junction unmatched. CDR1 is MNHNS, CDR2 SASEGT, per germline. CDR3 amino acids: CASSEGQINQPQHF. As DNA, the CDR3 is TGTGCCAGCAGTGAGGGACAGATCAATCAGCCCCAGCATTTT.

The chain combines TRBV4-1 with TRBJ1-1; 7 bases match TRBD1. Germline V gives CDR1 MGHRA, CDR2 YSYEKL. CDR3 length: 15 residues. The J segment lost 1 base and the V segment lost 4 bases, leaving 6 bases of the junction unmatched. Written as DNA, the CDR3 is TGCGCCAGCAGCCGACAGGGAAGTGGGAACACTGAAGCTTTCTTT. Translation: CASSRQGSGNTEAFF.

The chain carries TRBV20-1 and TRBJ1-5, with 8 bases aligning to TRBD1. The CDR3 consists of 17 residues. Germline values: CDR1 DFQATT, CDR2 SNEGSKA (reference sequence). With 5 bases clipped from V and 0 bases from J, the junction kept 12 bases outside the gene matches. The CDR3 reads CSAFGTGGHNSNQPQHF. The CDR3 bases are TGCAGTGCTTTCGGGACAGGAGGACATAATAGCAATCAGCCCCAGCATTTT.

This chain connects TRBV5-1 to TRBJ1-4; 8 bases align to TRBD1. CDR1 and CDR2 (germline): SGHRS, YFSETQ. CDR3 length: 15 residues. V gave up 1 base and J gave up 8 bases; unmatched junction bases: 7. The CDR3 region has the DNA TGCGCCAGCAGCTTGCAACAGGGGGTAGGGGAAAAACTGTTTTTT. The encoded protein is CASSLQQGVGEKLFF. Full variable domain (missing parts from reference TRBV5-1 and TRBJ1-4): KAGVTQTPRYLIKTRGQQVTLSCSPISGHRSVSWYQQTPGQGLQFLFEYFSETQRNKGNFPGRFSGRQFSNSRSEMNVSTLELGDSALYLCASSLQQGVGEKLFFGSGTQLSVL.

The CDR3 coding sequence is TGTGCCAGTAGTAAAGGACAGACAACTAATGAAAAACTGTTTTTT. It codes for CASSKGQTTNEKLFF. V and J are TRBV19 and TRBJ1-4; D may be TRBD1 (6 bases). V shed 4 bases and J shed 0 bases, with 9 bases lying between them. Germline V gives CDR1 LNHDA, CDR2 SQIVND (reference sequence). This CDR3 has 15 residues.

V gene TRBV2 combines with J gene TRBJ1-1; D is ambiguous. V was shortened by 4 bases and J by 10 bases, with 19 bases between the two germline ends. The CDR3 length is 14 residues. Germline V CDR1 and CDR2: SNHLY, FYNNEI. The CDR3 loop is CASSGVAVHMGAFF. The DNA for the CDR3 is TGTGCCAGCAGTGGTGTTGCGGTGCACATGGGAGCTTTCTTT. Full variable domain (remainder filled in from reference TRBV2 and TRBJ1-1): EPEVTQTPSHQVTQMGQEVILRCVPISNHLYFYWYRQILGQKVEFLVSFYNNEISEKSEIFDDQFSVERPDGSNFTLKIRSTKLEDSAMYFCASSGVAVHMGAFFGQGTRLTVV.

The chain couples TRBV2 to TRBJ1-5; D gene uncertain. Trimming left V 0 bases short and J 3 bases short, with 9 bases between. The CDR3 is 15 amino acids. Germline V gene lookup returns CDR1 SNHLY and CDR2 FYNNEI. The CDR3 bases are TGTGCCAGCAGTGAAGCGGACCGCCACAATCAGCCCCAGCATTTT. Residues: CASSEADRHNQPQHF.

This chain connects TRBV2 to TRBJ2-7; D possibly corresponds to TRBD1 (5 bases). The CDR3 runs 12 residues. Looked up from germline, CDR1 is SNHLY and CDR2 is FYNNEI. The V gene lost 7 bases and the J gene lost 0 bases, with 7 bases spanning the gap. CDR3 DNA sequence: TGTGCCAGCACCGACAGCTCCTACGAGCAGTACTTC. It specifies CASTDSSYEQYF.

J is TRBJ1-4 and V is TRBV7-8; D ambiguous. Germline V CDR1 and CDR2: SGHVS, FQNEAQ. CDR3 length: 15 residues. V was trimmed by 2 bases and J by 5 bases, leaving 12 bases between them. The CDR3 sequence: CASSLIAGENEKLFF. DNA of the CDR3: TGTGCCAGCAGCTTAATCGCAGGTGAAAATGAAAAACTGTTTTTT.

CDR3: CASSRSLMNTEAFF. Here the CDR3 DNA reads TGTGCCAGCAGTAGGAGCCTCATGAACACTGAAGCTTTCTTT. The rearrangement links TRBV6-5 to TRBJ1-1; D remains unclear. In germline, CDR1 is MNHEY, CDR2 SVGAGI. This CDR3 comprises 14 residues. The ends were cut back, 5 bases at V and 0 bases at J, with 10 bases in the middle.

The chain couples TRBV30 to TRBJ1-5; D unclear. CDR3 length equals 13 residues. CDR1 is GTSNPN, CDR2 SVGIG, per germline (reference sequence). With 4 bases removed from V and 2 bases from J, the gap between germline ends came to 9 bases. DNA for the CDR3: TGTGCCTGGAATCTCAAGGGCAATCAGCCCCAGCATTTT. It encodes CAWNLKGNQPQHF.

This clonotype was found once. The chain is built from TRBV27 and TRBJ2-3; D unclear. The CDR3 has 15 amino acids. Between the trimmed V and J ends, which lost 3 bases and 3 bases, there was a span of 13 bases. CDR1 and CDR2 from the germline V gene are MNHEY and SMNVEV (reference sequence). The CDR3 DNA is TGTGCCAGCAGTTTGACGTTCGAGGTAACAGATACGCAGTATTTT. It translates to CASSLTFEVTDTQYF.

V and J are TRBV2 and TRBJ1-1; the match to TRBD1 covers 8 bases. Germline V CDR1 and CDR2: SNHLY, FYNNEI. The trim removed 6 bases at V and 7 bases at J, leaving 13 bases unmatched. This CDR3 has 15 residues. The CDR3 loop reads CASRRGTGNNIEAFF. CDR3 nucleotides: TGTGCCAGCAGGCGGGGGACAGGCAACAATATTGAAGCTTTCTTT.